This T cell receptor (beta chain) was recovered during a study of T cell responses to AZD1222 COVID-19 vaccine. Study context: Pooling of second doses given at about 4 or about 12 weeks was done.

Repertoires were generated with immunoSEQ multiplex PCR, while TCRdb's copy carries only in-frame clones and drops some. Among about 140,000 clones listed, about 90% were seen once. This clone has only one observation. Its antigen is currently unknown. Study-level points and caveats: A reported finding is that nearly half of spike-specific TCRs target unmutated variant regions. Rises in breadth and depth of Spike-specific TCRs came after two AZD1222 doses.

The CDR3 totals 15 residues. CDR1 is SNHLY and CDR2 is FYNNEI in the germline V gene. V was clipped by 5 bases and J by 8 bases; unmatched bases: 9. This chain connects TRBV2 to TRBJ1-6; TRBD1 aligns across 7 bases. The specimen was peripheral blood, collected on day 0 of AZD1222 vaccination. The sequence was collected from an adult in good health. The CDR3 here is CASSRQGIQDSPLHF. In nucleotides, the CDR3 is TGTGCCAGCAGTCGACAGGGAATACAGGATTCACCCCTCCACTTT.